This is a list of T cell receptor beta chains from one sample in a study of CD8+ T cells in alopecia areata. Method: immunoSEQ multiplex PCR; TCRdb's copy keeps in-frame clones and lacks some. The sample lists about 82,000 clones; roughly half were seen once. The sample was NKG2D-high CD8+ T cells sorted from blood. These receptors all stem from a human donor with alopecia areata. Each CDR3 is given with its conserved first and last residue. D genes are given only for firm matches. Clone sizes are given selectively: once, few, many, or a class where the clone is expanded.

j_gene: TRBJ1-1
v_gene: TRBV27
d_gene: -
abundance: -
CDR3aa: CASSSQAGRNTEAFF
CDR3nt: TGTGCCAGCAGTTCCCAGGCAGGCAGGAACACTGAAGCTTTCTTT

j_gene: TRBJ2-1
v_gene: TRBV6-6
d_gene: TRBD2
abundance: -
CDR3aa: CASRPPSGAFDEQFF
CDR3nt: TGTGCCAGCAGGCCTCCAAGCGGGGCCTTTGATGAGCAGTTCTTC

j_gene: TRBJ2-1
v_gene: TRBV7-8
d_gene: -
abundance: -
CDR3aa: CASSYTGSSYNEQFF
CDR3nt: TGTGCCAGCAGCTATACAGGGAGCTCCTACAATGAGCAGTTCTTC

j_gene: TRBJ2-3
v_gene: TRBV6-1
d_gene: -
abundance: -
CDR3aa: CASSPDTQYF
CDR3nt: TGTGCCAGCTCACCCGATACGCAGTATTTT

j_gene: TRBJ2-1
v_gene: TRBV29-1
d_gene: -
abundance: -
CDR3aa: CSVSTGHEQFF
CDR3nt: TGCAGCGTTAGCACGGGGCATGAGCAGTTCTTC

j_gene: TRBJ2-1
v_gene: TRBV27
d_gene: -
abundance: -
CDR3aa: CASSPLRGYSYNEQFF
CDR3nt: TGTGCCAGCAGCCCCCTGAGGGGTTACTCCTACAATGAGCAGTTCTTC

j_gene: TRBJ2-1
v_gene: TRBV2
d_gene: TRBD2
abundance: -
CDR3aa: CASSGGGANEQFF
CDR3nt: TGTGCCAGCAGTGGCGGGGGGGCCAATGAGCAGTTCTTC

j_gene: TRBJ2-7
v_gene: TRBV9
d_gene: TRBD1
abundance: -
CDR3aa: CASSVGGQREQYF
CDR3nt: TGTGCCAGCAGCGTAGGGGGACAGCGGGAGCAGTACTTC

j_gene: TRBJ1-2
v_gene: TRBV29-1
d_gene: TRBD1
abundance: -
CDR3aa: CSVHDRGGNYGYTF
CDR3nt: TGCAGCGTTCACGACAGGGGGGGAAACTATGGCTACACCTTC

j_gene: TRBJ2-7
v_gene: TRBV13
d_gene: -
abundance: few
CDR3aa: CASSLGLGVGRAYEQYF
CDR3nt: TGTGCCAGCAGCTTGGGGTTGGGGGTAGGACGCGCCTACGAGCAGTACTTC

j_gene: TRBJ1-2
v_gene: TRBV6-6
d_gene: TRBD1
abundance: -
CDR3aa: CASSLFAGTDYGYTF
CDR3nt: TGTGCCAGCAGCCTATTTGCCGGGACAGACTATGGCTACACCTTC

j_gene: TRBJ2-7
v_gene: TRBV5-4
d_gene: -
abundance: -
CDR3aa: CASSAQGASYEQYF
CDR3nt: TGTGCCAGCAGCGCACAAGGGGCATCCTACGAGCAGTACTTC

j_gene: TRBJ2-3
v_gene: TRBV28
d_gene: -
abundance: medium-sized
CDR3aa: CASRNGRGDTDTQYF
CDR3nt: TGTGCCAGCAGAAACGGGCGGGGCGACACAGATACGCAGTATTTT

j_gene: TRBJ2-5
v_gene: TRBV29-1
d_gene: TRBD2
abundance: -
CDR3aa: CSVEDRGLAGGEETQYF
CDR3nt: TGCAGCGTTGAAGATAGGGGACTAGCGGGAGGGGAGGAGACCCAGTACTTC

j_gene: TRBJ2-1
v_gene: TRBV7-8
d_gene: TRBD1
abundance: -
CDR3aa: CASSPGQGYNEQFF
CDR3nt: TGTGCCAGCAGCCCCGGACAGGGCTACAATGAGCAGTTCTTC

j_gene: TRBJ2-5
v_gene: TRBV7-8
d_gene: TRBD2
abundance: -
CDR3aa: CASSLVVRLAGGLQETQYF
CDR3nt: TGTGCCAGCAGCTTAGTGGTACGACTAGCGGGGGGCCTCCAAGAGACCCAGTACTTC

j_gene: TRBJ2-1
v_gene: TRBV14
d_gene: TRBD1
abundance: few
CDR3aa: CASSPPKDREDNEQFF
CDR3nt: TGTGCCAGCAGCCCCCCTAAGGACAGGGAAGACAATGAGCAGTTCTTC

j_gene: TRBJ1-2
v_gene: TRBV30
d_gene: -
abundance: -
CDR3aa: CACPTEYGYTF
CDR3nt: TGTGCCTGCCCGACAGAATATGGCTACACCTTC

j_gene: TRBJ2-1
v_gene: TRBV7-3
d_gene: TRBD2
abundance: once
CDR3aa: CASSLGTSGGLNNEQFF
CDR3nt: TGTGCCAGCAGCCTTGGGACTAGCGGGGGCCTTAACAATGAGCAGTTCTTC

j_gene: TRBJ2-2
v_gene: TRBV28
d_gene: TRBD2
abundance: -
CDR3aa: CASSLPGLAGSTGELFF
CDR3nt: TGTGCCAGCAGTTTACCGGGACTAGCGGGGAGCACCGGGGAGCTGTTTTTT

j_gene: TRBJ2-7
v_gene: TRBV6-6
d_gene: -
abundance: -
CDR3aa: CASAPHPAGGYGEQYF
CDR3nt: TGTGCCAGCGCCCCTCATCCGGCCGGCGGATATGGCGAGCAGTACTTC

j_gene: TRBJ1-1
v_gene: TRBV7-9
d_gene: -
abundance: few
CDR3aa: CASTPTGFEAFF
CDR3nt: TGTGCCAGCACCCCAACAGGGTTTGAAGCTTTCTTT

j_gene: TRBJ2-1
v_gene: TRBV5-1
d_gene: TRBD1
abundance: -
CDR3aa: CASSPGGADEQFF
CDR3nt: TGCGCCAGCAGCCCAGGGGGCGCGGATGAGCAGTTCTTC

j_gene: TRBJ1-1
v_gene: TRBV10-2
d_gene: -
abundance: -
CDR3aa: CASLEFLGLNTEAFF
CDR3nt: TGCGCCAGCCTAGAATTCCTTGGATTGAACACTGAAGCTTTCTTT

j_gene: TRBJ2-3
v_gene: TRBV27
d_gene: -
abundance: -
CDR3aa: CASSLVVADTQYF
CDR3nt: TGTGCCAGCAGTTTAGTCGTGGCAGATACGCAGTATTTT

j_gene: TRBJ2-3
v_gene: TRBV29-1
d_gene: TRBD1
abundance: few
CDR3aa: CSVGPTGDETPKDVAGRNTQYF
CDR3nt: TGCAGCGTTGGGCCTACAGGGGATGAAACCCCAAAAGACGTGGCCGGCCGGAATACGCAGTATTTT

j_gene: TRBJ2-1
v_gene: TRBV10-3
d_gene: -
abundance: few
CDR3aa: CAIRSTAYNEQFF
CDR3nt: TGTGCCATCAGAAGCACAGCCTACAATGAGCAGTTCTTC

j_gene: TRBJ2-7
v_gene: TRBV7-2
d_gene: -
abundance: -
CDR3aa: CASSLAVPSPSYEQYF
CDR3nt: TGTGCCAGCAGCTTAGCAGTCCCTAGCCCGTCCTACGAGCAGTACTTC

j_gene: TRBJ1-2
v_gene: TRBV9
d_gene: -
abundance: -
CDR3aa: CASSAQGPDYGYTF
CDR3nt: TGTGCCAGCAGCGCACAGGGCCCCGACTATGGCTACACCTTC

j_gene: TRBJ2-3
v_gene: TRBV4-1
d_gene: -
abundance: -
CDR3aa: CASSPGDTQYF
CDR3nt: TGCGCCAGCAGCCCGGGAGATACGCAGTATTTT

j_gene: TRBJ2-7
v_gene: TRBV5-1
d_gene: TRBD1
abundance: -
CDR3aa: CASGSGQGHHEQYF
CDR3nt: TGCGCCAGCGGATCGGGACAGGGCCATCACGAGCAGTACTTC

j_gene: TRBJ1-1
v_gene: TRBV20-1
d_gene: -
abundance: -
CDR3aa: CSGGDTEAFF
CDR3nt: TGCAGTGGGGGAGACACTGAAGCTTTCTTT

j_gene: TRBJ2-4
v_gene: TRBV7-9
d_gene: -
abundance: -
CDR3aa: CASSFPAKDIQYF
CDR3nt: TGTGCCAGCAGCTTTCCAGCCAAGGACATTCAGTACTTC

j_gene: TRBJ2-7
v_gene: TRBV9
d_gene: -
abundance: -
CDR3aa: CASSAGTEQYF
CDR3nt: TGTGCCAGCAGCGCGGGGACGGAGCAGTACTTC

j_gene: TRBJ2-3
v_gene: TRBV5-4
d_gene: -
abundance: -
CDR3aa: CASSFWAGNTDTQYF
CDR3nt: TGTGCCAGCAGCTTTTGGGCCGGGAACACAGATACGCAGTATTTT